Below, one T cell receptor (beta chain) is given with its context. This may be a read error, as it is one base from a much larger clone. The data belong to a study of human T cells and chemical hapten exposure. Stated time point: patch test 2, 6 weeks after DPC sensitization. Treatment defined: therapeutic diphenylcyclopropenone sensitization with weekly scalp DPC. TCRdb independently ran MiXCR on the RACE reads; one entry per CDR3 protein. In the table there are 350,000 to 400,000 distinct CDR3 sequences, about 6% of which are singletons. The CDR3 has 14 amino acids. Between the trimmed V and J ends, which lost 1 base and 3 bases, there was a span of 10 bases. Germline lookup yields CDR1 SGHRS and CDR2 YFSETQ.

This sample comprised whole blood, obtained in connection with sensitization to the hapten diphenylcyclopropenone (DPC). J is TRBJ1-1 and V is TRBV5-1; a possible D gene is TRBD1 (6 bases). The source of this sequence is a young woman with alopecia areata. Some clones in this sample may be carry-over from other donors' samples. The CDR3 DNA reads TGCGCCAGCAGCTTGACAGGGAGAGACACTGAAGCTTTCTTT. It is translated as CASSLTGRDTEAFF. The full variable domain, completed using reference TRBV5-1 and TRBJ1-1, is KAGVTQTPRYLIKTRGQQVTLSCSPISGHRSVSWYQQTPGQGLQFLFEYFSETQRNKGNFPGRFSGRQFSNSRSEMNVSTLELGDSALYLCASSLTGRDTEAFFGQGTRLTVV.